This T cell receptor (beta chain) was sequenced during a study of T-cell reconstitution after alpha-beta-depleted transplantation in children. The table lists this clonotype with a few counts. For TCRbeta, the library was prepared with unique molecular identifiers. TCRdb re-derived calls from the PCR reads in MiXCR, one entry per CDR3 protein. The sample has more than 250,000 distinct CDR3 sequences, about a tenth seen once. The CDR3 runs to 16 residues. Trimming removed 0 bases at V and 7 bases at J, with 17 bases between. Germline V gene sequence: CDR1 SGDLS, CDR2 YYNGEE. The clonotype was recovered from a human donor who donated a stem cell graft to a child with SCID. The sequenced sample was PBMCs from the stem cell graft donor, obtained from the stem cell graft. The V gene is TRBV9, the J gene TRBJ2-1; D is perhaps TRBD2 (6 bases). CDR3 DNA: TGTGCCAGCAGCGTAGTGGCGGCAGGCGGAGGGAATGAGCAGTTCTTC. It specifies CASSVVAAGGGNEQFF.